Below, one T cell receptor (beta chain) is given with its context. This clone was seen once. This receptor's antigen is unknown. No per-base quality is available; no much larger clone lies one base away. The data originate from a study of T cells in localized non-small cell lung cancer (dated by TCRdb to 2018 to 2020). A note on the overall study: The study examined T cell repertoires in 236 patients with early-stage NSCLC and compared tumors with uninvolved tumor-adjacent lungs. NSCLC patients had a mean age of approximately 72 years, and around 130 were male and over 85 female. The cohort consisted of about 240 treatment-naive NSCLC patients whose localized lung tumors had been resected.

TCR beta CDR3 regions were sequenced from DNA using the immunoSEQ Assay. The original pipeline was this. To compute T cell density, TCR beta template counts were normalized to usable DNA, which was estimated by amplifying housekeeping genes. Richness was estimated with the preseqR package, extrapolating to 400,000 templates for PBMC samples and 120,000 templates for tissue samples. Clonality was defined as one minus Pielou's evenness. To identify tissue-enriched TCRs, differential abundance testing was run on productive amino-acid clonotypes with a minimum total count of 5 and an alpha of 0.1. The Jaccard Index and the Morisita Overlap Index were used to measure how much the repertoires overlapped between compartments. TCR beta CDR3s were clustered by GLIPH together with public tetramer-defined viral CDR3s, and at least three viral sequences plus V-gene enrichment were required for viral motifs. TCRdb took this table from immuneACCESS and kept in-frame rearrangements with V and J called. Such tables lack part of the clones; where checked against another copy, unresolved V genes explain under half of the gap, and the rest is unexplained. The V and J calls and the clone size are those of that table, but D and trimming were determined from the DNA. This sample is represented by some 130,000 clones; about 89% of them were singletons. Approximately 1.7% of the sample is taken by the ten largest.

CDR1 and CDR2 were assigned from the germline V gene (reference sequence) as MNHEY and SMNVEV. The CDR3 runs 16 amino acids, cysteine and phenylalanine included. The sequence is cut down to CDR3 DNA, 48 bases in frame from base 1. V lost 2 bases and J lost 1 base; the stretch between them is 14 bases long. At diagnosis, peripheral blood, uninvolved tumor-adjacent lung and tumor were collected and stored as a combination of fresh-frozen and FFPE material. For TCR repertoire profiling, blood samples were analyzed as peripheral blood mononuclear cells. Broad study findings and their caveats: Because multi-region tumor sequencing was not done, intratumor heterogeneity could not be ruled out. Uninvolved tumor-adjacent lung showed the highest T cell clonality, higher than tumor, which suggests more focused antigenic responses in the adjacent lung. Because the study design was exploratory, TCR variables were selected using unadjusted p-values without false-discovery rate correction. Longer overall survival was associated with higher blood T cell density, whereas shorter survival was associated with higher adjacent-lung clonality. A median of roughly 60 of the top 100 tumor clones turned up in the paired uninvolved adjacent lung, and approximately 30 of those clones also ranked among the top 100 of that same adjacent lung.

The V gene is TRBV27 and the J gene is TRBJ1-2, with a weak D call of TRBD1 (6 bases match). The TCR was taken from a female donor of 60 years or more with stage I lung adenocarcinoma. Sequences were derived from peripheral blood, sampled before any cancer treatment. The CDR3 in this case is CASSLTSGGGNYGYTF. The nucleotides read TGTGCCAGCAGTTTAACCTCCGGAGGGGGTAACTATGGCTACACCTTC.